The 18 T cell receptor beta chains listed next were all sequenced from one sample in a study of breast tumors, draining lymph nodes, adjacent tissues. Axillary draining lymph nodes of breast cancer patients supplied the node samples. TCRdb reanalysed the multiplex PCR reads using MiXCR and keeps one entry per CDR3 protein. The sample includes 130,000 or so distinct CDR3 sequences, around 21% of them seen just once. The sequencing input was axillary lymph node tissue. The receptors stem from a female donor with breast cancer. Some clones in this sample may be carry-over from other donors' samples.

This clonotype was observed many times. The chain couples TRBV5-5 to TRBJ1-5; no definite D call. The CDR3 is 15 residues long. V was cut by 0 bases and J by 3 bases, with 10 bases left in between. The germline V gene encodes CDR1 SGHKS and CDR2 YYEKEE (reference sequence). Written as DNA, the CDR3 is TGTGCCAGCAGCTTGGGTTTCGGGGTCAATCAGCCCCAGCATTTT. Translated, it gives CASSLGFGVNQPQHF.

This clonotype has at least ten counts. The rearrangement uses TRBV20-1 and TRBJ2-7; maybe TRBD2 (6 bases). The CDR3 has 12 amino acids. Germline lookup yields CDR1 DFQATT and CDR2 SNEGSKA (reference sequence). The V end was cut by 4 bases, the J end by 5 bases, with 12 bases between. For the CDR3, the DNA is TGCAGTGCTATCAGGGAGGTCGACGAGCAGTACTTC. Amino acid sequence: CSAIREVDEQYF.

This clonotype was recorded many times. The chain has TRBV5-1 and TRBJ2-1, with D perhaps TRBD1 (5 bases). The V gene lost 0 bases and the J gene lost 0 bases, with 13 bases spanning the gap. CDR1 and CDR2 (germline): SGHRS, YFSETQ. The CDR3 loop spans 17 amino acids. CDR3 in DNA: TGCGCCAGCAGCTTGGTCGGAACAGGAAGCTCCTACAATGAGCAGTTCTTC. Its translation: CASSLVGTGSSYNEQFF.

The sample holds many counts of this clonotype. The CDR3 nucleotides are TGCGCCAGCTCCGCACAGGTTCTGAATTCACCCCTCCACTTT. Its translation is CASSAQVLNSPLHF. The rearrangement links TRBV5-1 to TRBJ1-6, with a tentative D call TRBD1 (5 bases). The CDR3 contains 14 residues. Germline assignment: CDR1 SGHRS and CDR2 YFSETQ. V was cut by 7 bases and J by 7 bases, with 15 bases left in between.

A few counts support this clonotype. V and J are TRBV20-1 and TRBJ2-4, with TRBD2 matching over 9 bases. The ends lost 1 base at V and 1 base at J; junction bases unmatched: 8. The germline V gene encodes CDR1 DFQATT and CDR2 SNEGSKA (reference sequence). The CDR3 sequence is 17 residues long. In DNA form, the CDR3 reads TGCAGTGCTAGAGGGGCTAGCGGGACATCGGCCAAAAACATTCAGTACTTC. Translation gives CSARGASGTSAKNIQYF.

Worth noting for this clonotype: With a much larger clone just one base away, this may be a read error. The chain uses TRBV4-1 and TRBJ2-1, with TRBD2 matching 11 bases. CDR1 and CDR2 from the germline V gene are MGHRA and YSYEKL. CDR3 length equals 16 residues. The CDR3: CVSSPLLAGGWNEQFF. CDR3 DNA: TGCGTCAGCAGCCCTTTGCTAGCGGGAGGATGGAATGAGCAGTTCTTC.

This clonotype came up a few times. J is TRBJ2-5 and V is TRBV28, with TRBD1 matching 9 bases. V trimming: 5 bases; J trimming: 5 bases; junction bases outside the gene matches: 6. Per germline, CDR1 MDHEN and CDR2 SYDVKM. The CDR3 sequence is 14 residues long. The CDR3 nucleotides are TGTGCCAGCAGTACCGGGACAGGGCGGGAGACCCAGTACTTC. Translating gives CASSTGTGRETQYF. Complete variable domain (other parts from reference TRBV28 and TRBJ2-5): DVKVTQSSRYLVKRTGEKVFLECVQDMDHENMFWYRQDPGLGLRLIYFSYDVKMKEKGDIPEGYSVSREKKERFSLILESASTNQTSMYLCASSTGTGRETQYFGPGTRLLVL.

About this clonotype itself: Possible read error: a much larger clone is one base away. The J gene is TRBJ1-3, the V gene TRBV2; no clear D. CDR1 SNHLY and CDR2 FYNNEI come from the germline V gene. This CDR3 region has 13 residues. The CDR3 nucleotides are TGTGCCAGCTTGACGGACTCTGAAAACACCATATATTTT. It encodes CASLTDSENTIYF.

This clonotype has a count of ten or more. J is TRBJ2-3 and V is TRBV6-5; 7 bases match TRBD2. From germline, CDR1 is MNHEY and CDR2 SVGAGI. The CDR3 has 11 residues. Trimming cost V 8 bases and J 5 bases; bases outside gene matches: 1. As DNA, the CDR3 is TGTGCCAGCCGCGGGGGAGATACGCAGTATTTT. This sequence encodes CASRGGDTQYF.

Remarks on this clonotype: A single base separates this from a much larger clone, so it may be a read error. The chain combines TRBV10-3 with TRBJ2-1; 10 positions agree with TRBD2. Germline V gives CDR1 ENHRY, CDR2 SYGVKD. This CDR3 region has 17 residues. The CDR3 region has the DNA TGTGCCATCAGAGACTTTGAGCGGGAGGGCTTTGGCAATGAGCAGCTCTTC. This gives the protein CAIRDFEREGFGNEQLF.

This clonotype was observed a few times. The gene calls are TRBV3-1 and TRBJ2-2, with TRBD2 identical over 7 bases. The V and J ends lost 4 bases and 4 bases, in that order; junction bases with no gene match: 9. Germline assignment: CDR1 LGHDT and CDR2 YNNKEL (reference sequence). There are 16 residues in the CDR3. CDR3 bases: TGTGCCAGCAGCCCCCCGAGAGCGGGAAGCACCGGGGAGCTGTTTTTT. Encoded protein: CASSPPRAGSTGELFF.

About this clonotype itself: A clone one base away is much larger, so this may be a read error. This rearrangement joins TRBV7-3 to TRBJ1-3; perhaps TRBD1 as D (5 bases). CDR3 length: 13 amino acids. CDR1 and CDR2 from the germline V gene are SGHTA and FQGTGA. CDR3 sequence: CTSSPGTGNTIYF. CDR3 DNA sequence: TGTACCAGCAGCCCGGGGACCGGAAACACCATATATTTT.

In the case of this clonotype: A much larger clone sits a single nucleotide away, making a read error possible. This chain connects TRBV15 to TRBJ1-2; TRBD1 matches 7 bases. The CDR3 sequence is 12 residues long. The germline gives CDR1 LNHNV, CDR2 YYDKDF (reference sequence). The CDR3 coding sequence is TGTACCACCAGCACCAGGGGGTATGGCTACACCTTC. Residues: CTTSTRGYGYTF.

This clonotype was observed a few times. The rearrangement joins TRBV27 to TRBJ2-2; D is ambiguous. The germline CDR1 and CDR2 sequences are MNHEY and SMNVEV (reference sequence). The CDR3 is made up of 12 amino acids. V was pared by 9 bases and J by 5 bases, with 10 bases between. The CDR3, as DNA: TGTGCCAGTCGGCGCAGGACCGGGGAGCTGTTTTTT. Translation gives CASRRRTGELFF.

This clonotype has a count of ten or more. The rearrangement uses TRBV7-9 and TRBJ1-6, with TRBD1 matching 7 bases. This CDR3 is built from 16 residues. The trim removed 2 bases at V and 7 bases at J, leaving 8 bases unmatched. CDR1 is SEHNR, CDR2 FQNEAQ, per germline (reference sequence). For the CDR3, the DNA is TGTGCCAGCAGCTTACTTACAGGGGATGGGAATTCACCCCTCCACTTT. This translates into CASSLLTGDGNSPLHF.

With respect to this clonotype: Its ends do not fully match the called genes, so a read error is possible. The rearrangement links TRBV5-5 to TRBJ2-6, with D perhaps matching TRBD1 (6 bases). Per germline, CDR1 SGHKS and CDR2 YYEKEE (reference sequence). This CDR3 is 15 amino acids long. CDR3 DNA: TGTGCCTGCAGCTTGGACAGCTCTGGGGCCAACGTCCTGACTTTC. Its translation: CACSLDSSGANVLTF.

The sample holds many counts of this clonotype. V gene TRBV7-9 combines with J gene TRBJ2-1, with D possibly called TRBD1 or TRBD2 (5 bases each). This CDR3 is built from 15 residues. The V end lost 1 base, the J end lost 6 bases, and 13 bases lay between the germline ends. The germline V gene has CDR1 SEHNR and CDR2 FQNEAQ (reference sequence). In DNA, the CDR3 is TGTGCCAGCAGCTTAGATGGCAGGGCGGGCAATGAGCAGTTCTTC. Protein: CASSLDGRAGNEQFF.

This clonotype appeared a few times. The rearrangement uses TRBV6-1 and TRBJ1-3; tentative D call: TRBD1 (6 bases). The CDR3 loop spans 16 amino acids. Trimming took 2 bases from V and 3 from J, leaving 14 bases between them. From germline, CDR1 is MNHNS and CDR2 SASEGT. CDR3 region: CASSEFRGGGGNTIYF. The CDR3 DNA follows: TGTGCCAGCAGTGAATTTAGGGGGGGGGGTGGAAACACCATATATTTT.